This is a list of T cell receptor beta chains from one sample in a study of long-term antiretroviral therapy in people with HIV. Clones were sequenced by immunoSEQ multiplex PCR, and TCRdb holds only the in-frame ones, with some missing. The table shows about 20,000 clones, with about four fifths occurring only once. This specimen consisted of unsorted PBMCs, obtained 2.4 years after starting antiretroviral therapy. These TCRs come from a man in his forties with HIV. CDR3s include the opening cysteine and the closing phenylalanine or tryptophan. Fields, in order: D gene, V gene, clone size, J gene, CDR3 protein, CDR3 DNA. The D gene is left open where the match is weak. Size is stated for part of the rows, as once, few or many counts, or as a class when the clone is expanded.

D gene: TRBD2; V gene: TRBV5-6; clone size: .; J gene: TRBJ2-5; CDR3 protein: CASRSTWTSGETQYF; CDR3 DNA: TGTGCCAGCAGATCAACCTGGACTAGCGGGGAGACCCAGTACTTC
D gene: TRBD1; V gene: TRBV27; clone size: .; J gene: TRBJ2-7; CDR3 protein: CASSVQGATHEQYF; CDR3 DNA: TGTGCCAGCAGTGTCCAGGGGGCAACCCACGAGCAGTACTTC
D gene: TRBD2; V gene: TRBV19; clone size: .; J gene: TRBJ2-1; CDR3 protein: CASAGGLGYNEQFF; CDR3 DNA: TGTGCCAGTGCGGGGGGGCTTGGCTACAATGAGCAGTTCTTC
D gene: .; V gene: TRBV5-1; clone size: .; J gene: TRBJ1-2; CDR3 protein: CASTPDQHYGYTF; CDR3 DNA: TGCGCCAGCACCCCGGACCAGCACTATGGCTACACCTTC
D gene: TRBD2; V gene: TRBV13; clone size: .; J gene: TRBJ2-7; CDR3 protein: CASSLLLAGSNEQYF; CDR3 DNA: TGTGCCAGCAGCTTATTACTAGCGGGAAGTAATGAGCAGTACTTC
D gene: .; V gene: TRBV27; clone size: .; J gene: TRBJ2-7; CDR3 protein: CASSATSWTSRGGYEQYF; CDR3 DNA: TGTGCCAGCAGCGCTACATCTTGGACCTCCCGAGGGGGCTACGAGCAGTACTTC
D gene: TRBD1; V gene: TRBV5-1; clone size: .; J gene: TRBJ1-2; CDR3 protein: CASRMTGEYYGYTF; CDR3 DNA: TGCGCCAGCAGAATGACAGGGGAGTACTATGGCTACACCTTC
D gene: .; V gene: TRBV6-4; clone size: .; J gene: TRBJ2-7; CDR3 protein: CASRMGMRRGLKRYEQYF; CDR3 DNA: TGTGCCAGCAGGATGGGGATGAGGAGGGGATTGAAGAGGTACGAGCAGTACTTC
D gene: .; V gene: TRBV2; clone size: .; J gene: TRBJ2-1; CDR3 protein: CASTLGTLPGNEQFF; CDR3 DNA: TGTGCCAGCACTCTCGGGACACTCCCAGGGAATGAGCAGTTCTTC
D gene: .; V gene: TRBV4-3; clone size: .; J gene: TRBJ1-5; CDR3 protein: CASSQGLGQPQHF; CDR3 DNA: TGCGCCAGCAGCCAAGGCTTAGGTCAGCCCCAGCATTTT
D gene: .; V gene: TRBV10-2; clone size: .; J gene: TRBJ1-5; CDR3 protein: CASSESTGGAQHF; CDR3 DNA: TGCGCCAGCAGTGAGTCGACTGGGGGGGCCCAGCATTTT
D gene: .; V gene: TRBV9; clone size: .; J gene: TRBJ1-6; CDR3 protein: CASSGGNSPLHF; CDR3 DNA: TGTGCCAGCAGCGGGGGGAATTCACCCCTCCACTTT
D gene: .; V gene: TRBV27; clone size: .; J gene: TRBJ2-5; CDR3 protein: CASSFFGGTQYF; CDR3 DNA: TGTGCCAGCAGTTTCTTTGGAGGGACCCAGTACTTC
D gene: .; V gene: TRBV23-1; clone size: .; J gene: TRBJ1-2; CDR3 protein: CASSQSRTDYGYTF; CDR3 DNA: TGCGCCAGCAGTCAATCTAGGACAGACTATGGCTACACCTTC
D gene: TRBD2; V gene: TRBV27; clone size: .; J gene: TRBJ2-1; CDR3 protein: CASSLLAGGADYPYNEQFF; CDR3 DNA: TGTGCCAGCAGTTTACTAGCGGGGGGCGCCGACTATCCTTACAATGAGCAGTTCTTC
D gene: TRBD2; V gene: TRBV5-4; clone size: .; J gene: TRBJ2-5; CDR3 protein: CASSSSLMGAGGRETQYF; CDR3 DNA: TGTGCCAGCAGCTCGAGCTTGATGGGAGCGGGAGGACGAGAGACCCAGTACTTC
D gene: .; V gene: TRBV6-1; clone size: .; J gene: TRBJ2-7; CDR3 protein: CASYRVAYEQYF; CDR3 DNA: TGTGCCAGTTACAGGGTCGCCTACGAGCAGTACTTC
D gene: .; V gene: TRBV6-5; clone size: .; J gene: TRBJ1-2; CDR3 protein: CASSYVQPSFFYGYTF; CDR3 DNA: TGTGCCAGCAGTTATGTACAGCCTTCCTTTTTCTATGGCTACACCTTC
D gene: TRBD1; V gene: TRBV6-6; clone size: .; J gene: TRBJ1-2; CDR3 protein: CASSPGQGSNYGYTF; CDR3 DNA: TGTGCCAGCAGTCCGGGACAGGGATCTAACTATGGCTACACCTTC
D gene: .; V gene: TRBV5-4; clone size: .; J gene: TRBJ2-1; CDR3 protein: CASSPDSYSSYNEQFF; CDR3 DNA: TGTGCCAGCAGCCCAGACTCCTACAGCTCCTACAATGAGCAGTTCTTC
D gene: TRBD1; V gene: TRBV6-5; clone size: .; J gene: TRBJ2-1; CDR3 protein: CASTYRGPYNEQFF; CDR3 DNA: TGTGCCAGCACTTACAGGGGGCCCTACAATGAGCAGTTCTTC
D gene: TRBD1; V gene: TRBV5-8; clone size: .; J gene: TRBJ1-5; CDR3 protein: CASSKGQGVNQPQHF; CDR3 DNA: TGTGCCAGCAGCAAGGGACAGGGGGTCAATCAGCCCCAGCATTTT
D gene: .; V gene: TRBV2; clone size: .; J gene: TRBJ2-3; CDR3 protein: CASSDREAPDTQYF; CDR3 DNA: TGTGCCAGCAGTGATCGAGAGGCCCCAGATACGCAGTATTTT
D gene: .; V gene: TRBV7-2; clone size: once; J gene: TRBJ1-1; CDR3 protein: CASSLDSTNTEAFF; CDR3 DNA: TGTGCCAGCAGCCTCGACAGCACGAACACTGAAGCTTTCTTT
D gene: .; V gene: TRBV5-1; clone size: .; J gene: TRBJ2-7; CDR3 protein: CASSLVQGSSYEQYF; CDR3 DNA: TGCGCCAGCAGCTTGGTGCAGGGAAGCTCCTACGAGCAGTACTTC
D gene: .; V gene: TRBV5-8; clone size: .; J gene: TRBJ1-5; CDR3 protein: CASSFPGVNNQPQHF; CDR3 DNA: TGTGCCAGCAGCTTTCCGGGTGTCAACAATCAGCCCCAGCATTTT
D gene: TRBD1; V gene: TRBV13; clone size: .; J gene: TRBJ2-3; CDR3 protein: CASNIDRGVTDTQYF; CDR3 DNA: TGTGCCAGCAACATTGACAGGGGGGTCACAGATACGCAGTATTTT
D gene: .; V gene: TRBV7-9; clone size: .; J gene: TRBJ2-1; CDR3 protein: CASSFLDRNEQFF; CDR3 DNA: TGTGCCAGCAGCTTCTTGGACCGGAATGAGCAGTTCTTC
D gene: .; V gene: TRBV9; clone size: .; J gene: TRBJ1-1; CDR3 protein: CASSVDGIRGAFF; CDR3 DNA: TGTGCCAGCAGCGTTGATGGGATCCGGGGAGCTTTCTTT
D gene: TRBD1; V gene: TRBV5-1; clone size: .; J gene: TRBJ2-7; CDR3 protein: CASSLRRGQGYPYEQYF; CDR3 DNA: TGCGCCAGCAGCTTGAGACGGGGACAGGGCTATCCCTACGAGCAGTACTTC
D gene: .; V gene: TRBV5-4; clone size: .; J gene: TRBJ2-5; CDR3 protein: CASSLKGRGVGETQYF; CDR3 DNA: TGTGCCAGCAGCTTAAAGGGCAGGGGGGTGGGCGAGACCCAGTACTTC
D gene: .; V gene: TRBV9; clone size: .; J gene: TRBJ2-3; CDR3 protein: CASSVVSGGTDTQYF; CDR3 DNA: TGTGCCAGCAGCGTAGTGTCAGGGGGCACAGATACGCAGTATTTT
D gene: TRBD1; V gene: TRBV14; clone size: .; J gene: TRBJ1-4; CDR3 protein: CASSRTGGNEKLFF; CDR3 DNA: TGTGCCAGCAGCCGGACAGGGGGTAATGAAAAACTGTTTTTT
D gene: TRBD2; V gene: TRBV7-9; clone size: .; J gene: TRBJ2-1; CDR3 protein: CASSFPSGEQFF; CDR3 DNA: TGTGCCAGCAGCTTTCCTAGCGGTGAGCAGTTCTTC
D gene: .; V gene: TRBV11-3; clone size: .; J gene: TRBJ2-7; CDR3 protein: CASTPRRDSYHHGPYEQYF; CDR3 DNA: TGTGCCAGCACCCCTCGGCGGGACAGCTACCACCATGGCCCCTACGAGCAGTACTTC
D gene: .; V gene: TRBV11-2; clone size: few; J gene: TRBJ1-3; CDR3 protein: CASSLDQGRNTIYF; CDR3 DNA: TGTGCCAGCAGCTTAGACCAGGGACGAAACACCATATATTTT
D gene: TRBD1; V gene: TRBV19; clone size: once; J gene: TRBJ1-4; CDR3 protein: CASGPRDRGNNEKLFF; CDR3 DNA: TGTGCCAGTGGCCCCCGGGACAGGGGTAATAATGAAAAACTGTTTTTT
D gene: TRBD2; V gene: TRBV2; clone size: .; J gene: TRBJ2-1; CDR3 protein: CASRATSGSVIEQFF; CDR3 DNA: TGTGCCAGCAGGGCGACTAGCGGGAGCGTTATTGAGCAGTTCTTC
D gene: .; V gene: TRBV7-8; clone size: .; J gene: TRBJ2-5; CDR3 protein: CASSSQGRQETQYF; CDR3 DNA: TGTGCCAGCAGCTCACAGGGACGGCAAGAGACCCAGTACTTC
D gene: .; V gene: TRBV9; clone size: .; J gene: TRBJ2-2; CDR3 protein: CLGLGELFF; CDR3 DNA: TGTTTGGGCCTCGGGGAGCTGTTTTTT
D gene: .; V gene: TRBV5-1; clone size: .; J gene: TRBJ2-7; CDR3 protein: CASHPSTGGSYEQYF; CDR3 DNA: TGCGCCAGCCACCCGTCGACAGGCGGATCCTACGAGCAGTACTTC
D gene: .; V gene: TRBV9; clone size: .; J gene: TRBJ1-1; CDR3 protein: CASSLRGNTEAFF; CDR3 DNA: TGTGCCAGCAGCCTCAGGGGGAACACTGAAGCTTTCTTT
D gene: .; V gene: TRBV7-9; clone size: .; J gene: TRBJ1-1; CDR3 protein: CASSLEGRTEAFF; CDR3 DNA: TGTGCCAGCAGCCTTGAGGGGAGAACTGAAGCTTTCTTT
D gene: .; V gene: TRBV5-5; clone size: .; J gene: TRBJ2-5; CDR3 protein: CASSATGRETQYF; CDR3 DNA: TGTGCCAGCAGCGCTACAGGGAGAGAGACCCAGTACTTC
D gene: .; V gene: TRBV6-4; clone size: .; J gene: TRBJ2-2; CDR3 protein: CASSVQGPGELFF; CDR3 DNA: TGTGCCAGCAGTGTACAGGGCCCCGGGGAGCTGTTTTTT
D gene: TRBD2; V gene: TRBV29-1; clone size: once; J gene: TRBJ2-1; CDR3 protein: CSVPGLGYNEQFF; CDR3 DNA: TGCAGCGTGCCGGGACTAGGGTACAATGAGCAGTTCTTC
D gene: TRBD2; V gene: TRBV19; clone size: once; J gene: TRBJ2-1; CDR3 protein: CASSRTSGRNEQFF; CDR3 DNA: TGTGCCAGTAGTAGGACTAGCGGGAGAAATGAGCAGTTCTTC
D gene: .; V gene: TRBV7-8; clone size: few; J gene: TRBJ2-7; CDR3 protein: CASRPTEINYEQYF; CDR3 DNA: TGTGCCAGCAGGCCAACAGAGATTAACTACGAGCAGTACTTC
D gene: TRBD2; V gene: TRBV4-3; clone size: once; J gene: TRBJ2-7; CDR3 protein: CASSQDTGGLRGPYEQYF; CDR3 DNA: TGCGCCAGCAGCCAAGATACGGGGGGACTCCGAGGACCCTACGAGCAGTACTTC
D gene: .; V gene: TRBV28; clone size: .; J gene: TRBJ1-2; CDR3 protein: CASNFPGHGGYTF; CDR3 DNA: TGTGCCAGCAATTTTCCGGGACACGGAGGCTACACCTTC
D gene: TRBD1; V gene: TRBV28; clone size: .; J gene: TRBJ2-1; CDR3 protein: CASSFGGQGWDEQFF; CDR3 DNA: TGTGCCAGCAGTTTTGGGGGACAGGGTTGGGATGAGCAGTTCTTC
D gene: .; V gene: TRBV4-2; clone size: .; J gene: TRBJ1-4; CDR3 protein: CASSQGDQLYEKLFF; CDR3 DNA: TGTGCCAGCAGCCAAGGGGACCAGCTGTATGAAAAACTGTTTTTT